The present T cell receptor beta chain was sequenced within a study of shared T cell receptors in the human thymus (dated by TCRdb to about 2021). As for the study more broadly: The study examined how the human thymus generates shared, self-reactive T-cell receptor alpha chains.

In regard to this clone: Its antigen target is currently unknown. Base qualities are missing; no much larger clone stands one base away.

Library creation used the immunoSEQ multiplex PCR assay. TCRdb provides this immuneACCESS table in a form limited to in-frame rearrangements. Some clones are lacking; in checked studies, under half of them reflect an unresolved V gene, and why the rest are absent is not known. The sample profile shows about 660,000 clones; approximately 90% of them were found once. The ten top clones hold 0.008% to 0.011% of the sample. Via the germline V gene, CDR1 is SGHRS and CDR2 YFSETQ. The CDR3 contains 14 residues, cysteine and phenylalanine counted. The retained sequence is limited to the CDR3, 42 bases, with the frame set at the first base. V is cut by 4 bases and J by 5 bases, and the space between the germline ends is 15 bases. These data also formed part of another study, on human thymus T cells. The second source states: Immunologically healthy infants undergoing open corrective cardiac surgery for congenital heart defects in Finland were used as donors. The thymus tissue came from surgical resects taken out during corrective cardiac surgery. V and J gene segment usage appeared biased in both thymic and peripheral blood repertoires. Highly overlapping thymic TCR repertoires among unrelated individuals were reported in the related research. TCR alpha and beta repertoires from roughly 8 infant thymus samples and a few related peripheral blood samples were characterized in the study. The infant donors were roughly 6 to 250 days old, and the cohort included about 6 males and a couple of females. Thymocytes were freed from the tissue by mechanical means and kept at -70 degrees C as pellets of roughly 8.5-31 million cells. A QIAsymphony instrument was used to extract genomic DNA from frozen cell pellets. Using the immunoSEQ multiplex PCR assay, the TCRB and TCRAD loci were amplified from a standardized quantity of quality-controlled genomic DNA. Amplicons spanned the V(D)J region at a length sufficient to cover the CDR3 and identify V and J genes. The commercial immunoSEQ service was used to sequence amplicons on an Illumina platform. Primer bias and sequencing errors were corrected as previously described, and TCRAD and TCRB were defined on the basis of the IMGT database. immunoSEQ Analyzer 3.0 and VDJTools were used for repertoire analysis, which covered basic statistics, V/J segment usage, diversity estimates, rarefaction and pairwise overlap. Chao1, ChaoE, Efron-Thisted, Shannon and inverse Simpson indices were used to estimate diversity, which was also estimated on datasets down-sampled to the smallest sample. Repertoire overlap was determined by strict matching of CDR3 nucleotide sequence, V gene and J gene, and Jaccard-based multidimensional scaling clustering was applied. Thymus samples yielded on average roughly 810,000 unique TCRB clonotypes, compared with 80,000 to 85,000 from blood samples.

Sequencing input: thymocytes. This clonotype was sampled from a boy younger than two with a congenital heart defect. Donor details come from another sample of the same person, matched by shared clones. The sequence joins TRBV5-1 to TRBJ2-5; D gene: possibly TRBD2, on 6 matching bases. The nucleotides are TGCGCCAGCAGCCCCTGGAGGGCCGGTGAGACCCAGTACTTC. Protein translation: CASSPWRAGETQYF.